The T cell receptor beta chain under discussion was sequenced for a study of T cell changes during pregnancy in multiple sclerosis. The repertoire was sequenced with immunoSEQ multiplex PCR; TCRdb's copy has only in-frame clones and lacks some. Here the sample spans about 43,000 clones, roughly 90% being singletons. The receptor was isolated from a female donor in good health, enrolled as a control in a pregnancy study. The sample consisted of peripheral blood, taken in the second trimester of pregnancy.

The CDR3 bases are TGTGCCAGCAGTTTCGGGACAGAGCCCTACGAGCAGTACTTC. Residues: CASSFGTEPYEQYF. The chain recombines TRBV27 with TRBJ2-7, with 7 bases identical to TRBD1. The germline V gene has CDR1 MNHEY and CDR2 SMNVEV (reference sequence). This CDR3 region has 14 residues. Trimming removed 3 bases from V and 2 bases from J; junction bases left unmatched: 4.